This TCR beta chain was retrieved from a study of tumor and adjacent non-tumor tissue in lung cancer (dated by TCRdb to between 2018 and 2020). The study in broad terms: Of the cohort, 12 patients had adenocarcinoma, 2 had squamous cell carcinoma and 1 had small cell lung cancer. The approximately 15 patients were aged roughly 31 to 80 years, included ten or so men and 5 women, and had TNM stage I to III disease. In total, sequencing yielded fewer than 150 million productive TCRbeta reads, which works out to an average of roughly 4.2 million reads per sample. The study compared bulk TCRbeta repertoires between lung tumor tissue and matched distant non-tumor lung tissue from fewer than 18 lung cancer patients. TCRbeta CDR3 sequencing was performed on around 30 paired specimens, with one tumor sample and one normal lung sample collected per patient. Broad study findings and their caveats: In normal lung, the top 100 clones accounted for a significantly larger cumulative share of the repertoire than in tumor tissue. Because peripheral blood was not sequenced, the blood TCRbeta repertoires of the lung cancer patients in the study went unexamined. Neither the sequencing platform nor unique molecular identifiers are mentioned in the methods. Tumor tissue showed significantly higher TCR diversity (inverse Simpson) than normal lung tissue, at around 450 vs 150 (P = 0.0075, Mann-Whitney U test). Only around 14 patients were in the cohort, and the authors stated that larger samples and more detailed clinical data are needed. TCR diversity was significantly higher in younger patients, and greater tumor TCR diversity was associated with shorter overall survival and shorter disease-free survival.

To prepare the library, multiplex PCR was applied. The instrument given in TCRdb is Illumina HiSeq 2500. TCRbeta libraries were built by three rounds of nested PCR using primers (Table S4), following protocols modified from ARM-PCR. Before sequencing, PCR products in the 200-500 bp range were cut out of the gel and cleaned up using the QIAquick gel extraction kit. In the source study's methods: Trimmomatic was used to clean the reads, FLASH merged the cleaned reads into complete CDR3 sequences, and MiTCR assigned the sequences to V(D)J germline segments. VDJtools was used to compute clonal diversity as the inverse Simpson's index. A read counted as productive if the sequence was in-frame and lacked a premature stop codon. The raw public reads went through TCRdb reprocessing: fastp at Q25, MiXCR clone calling, in-frame beta chains kept. Rows are combined by CDR3 protein, so each entry shows the most common genes and DNA. Clone size and V and J calls follow TCRdb, not the original study. The sample table records under 150,000 distinct CDR3 sequences; around 66% of these occur just once. The ten largest clones take up 18% of the sample.

Points on this clonotype: This clone's antigen is unknown. At one boundary the junction diverges from the germline segment, which might be a read error.

According to the germline V gene, CDR1 reads MNHEY and CDR2 reads SVGAGI. The CDR3 goes from the cysteine to the phenylalanine over 18 residues. Solely the CDR3 DNA is kept, with 54 bases framed from the first base. Bulk unsorted tissue served as the source for RNA extraction, and RNA quality was assessed using a NanoDrop ND-1000 and an Agilent 2100. Donors were newly diagnosed lung cancer patients admitted for thoracic surgery in China between August and November 2014, without prior chemotherapy. Anyone who had undergone radiotherapy or chemotherapy before, or who had another cancer at the same time, was left out of the study. Pieces of surgical tissue measuring roughly 1-2.1 cm3 were kept in RNAlater solution and stored at -80 degrees C until use.

This sequence was found in a man in his 60s with small cell lung cancer. The sequence joins TRBV6-5 to TRBJ2-6; 11 bases in the middle match TRBD1. The source material was lung tumor tissue. The DNA is TGTTCCAGCAGTTATCAAGGACAGGGGGCCCCCGGGGCCAACGTCCTGACTTTC. Translated, this gives CSSSYQGQGAPGANVLTF.